This T cell receptor (beta chain) was identified in a study of response to subunit inactivated influenza vaccine. Via MiXCR, TCRdb re-called the RT-PCR reads, giving one row per CDR3 protein. The repertoire holds about 570,000 distinct CDR3 sequences, with approximately 10% as singletons. This clonotype has a handful of counts. CDR3 size: 15 residues. V lost 3 bases to trimming and J lost 2 bases; unmatched junction nucleotides: 6. Per germline, CDR1 SGHVS and CDR2 FQNEAQ. The sample was also reused in another study, on T cells expressing NK-cell markers. That study reports: TCR beta cDNA was made by 5'RACE template switching with UMIs. With respect to HCMV, most of the eight sequenced donors were seropositive, and one was seronegative.

This chain links TRBV7-8 with TRBJ2-7; 8 bases map to TRBD1. The source material was PBMCs from blood, sampled on the day of vaccination. This receptor was identified in a man aged 45-60 years who received an inactivated influenza vaccine. CDR3 loop: CASSFGGQVPYEQYF. CDR3 DNA sequence: TGTGCCAGCAGCTTCGGGGGACAGGTCCCCTACGAGCAGTACTTC.